Reported below is one T cell receptor beta chain. This clone is a singleton in its sample. No antigen is known for it. Per-nucleotide qualities are absent, and no much larger clonotype sits a single base away. These data come from a study of cytomegalovirus exposure and HLA in healthy donors (dated by TCRdb to about 2017). Describing the broader study: An earlier analysis of some 600 of the donors reported about 280 Gb of sequence data and 117 million unique TCR beta sequences obtained from 180 million or so T cells. Class I and class II HLA loci were covered by the typing at four-digit resolution. The study aimed to test whether signatures of past pathogen exposure could be identified by cataloging public T cell receptors. About five DR-DQ haplotypes were treated as single units for association and clustering because of strong linkage in the cohort. Of the roughly 410 genotyped donors, over 80% were placed in the genetic ancestry cluster associated with self-reported Caucasian donors. Donor age, sex, ethnicity and CMV serostatus were collected together with the repertoire data. Among 350 to 400 genotyped donors of the cohort, an average of roughly 240,000 unique TCR beta nucleotide sequences were sequenced per donor, around 20% of them non-productive. Besides the first cohort of roughly 700 subjects, a separate validation cohort made up of around 120 different subjects was used. The number of typed donors differed by locus: about 629-630 for A, B, C, DRB1 and DQB1; 522 for DQA1; some 610 for DPA1; and around 450 for DPB1. All discovery cohort repertoires had been generated on a single sequencing platform. The study used immunosequencing to profile the T cell repertoires of 666 subjects and linked those repertoires to cytomegalovirus serostatus. High-throughput TCR immunosequencing, statistical association of individual TCRs with disease status, and machine learning were combined to predict cytomegalovirus infection status. Rather than using new phenotypic data, the later analysis identified candidate immune exposures from TCR beta sequences and from how often those sequences occurred across donors. An earlier analysis of fewer than 700 of the donors applied high-throughput TCR beta sequencing to assess whether each TCR beta V gene segment acted as functional or pseudogenic. A later analysis re-examined previously published TCR beta repertoires from roughly 720 donors and added high-resolution HLA genotyping to investigate patterns of TCR occurrence. A later genetic analysis took genome-wide SNP genotypes for about 65% of the 666 donors and used that subset as a discovery cohort. An early release covering roughly 600 HLA-typed donors comprised 250 to 350 gigabases of sequencing data and roughly 86 million unique TCR sequences.

The library relied on the immunoSEQ multiplex PCR assay. For the multiplex PCR, a mixture combining 60 forward primers for TCR Vbeta segments and 13 reverse primers for TCR Jbeta segments was used. The CDR3 region of rearranged TCR beta genes was amplified from genomic DNA with a multiplex PCR assay. The amplified TCR beta libraries were sequenced on the Illumina HiSeq System as 87-base-pair reads. Per the authors' processing: A later analysis counted 75 million to 100 million unique TCR beta chains across the 700 or so repertoires, and roughly 10 million of these chains were shared by at least two donors. Raw reads were error-corrected and collapsed into unique sequences with a nearest-neighbor algorithm that merged closely related sequences to remove PCR and sequencing errors. Alignment of CDR3 sequences to IMGT reference sequences was used to assign V, D and J gene segments. Each retained sequence needed at least a six-nucleotide match to both a V gene segment and a J gene segment. Rearrangements were classified as productive when the CDR3 lacked stop codons and remained in frame with V and J, and all other rearrangements were classified as non-productive. CDR3 was defined by IMGT convention, running from the second conserved V-encoded cysteine to the conserved J-encoded phenylalanine. Sequences without an unambiguous match to a single V gene segment were excluded from the earlier analysis of several hundred of the donors. An earlier analysis of a few hundred of the donors classified V segments as functional when productive rearrangements were above 56.7% and as segregating when the standard deviation between donors was above 5%. A statistical classification framework was built to diagnose cytomegalovirus status from the catalog of TCR beta chain sequences. In a later analysis, TCR nucleotide sequences were compared against IMGT/GENE-DB human TR gene sequences so that V and J genes could be assigned. In a later analysis, CDR3 sequences and most-parsimonious VDJ recombination scenarios were assigned using the TCRdist pipeline. In a later analysis, every TCR beta chain was defined by the combination of its CDR3 amino acid sequence and its V-gene family, and reads without a unique V-gene family were dropped. In a later analysis, 450 to 600 highly shared, low-generation-probability nucleotide sequences were removed to address suspected cross-contamination and a sequencing artifact. In a later analysis, a clonal expansion index for each public chain was calculated from normalized within-repertoire ranks of inferred template counts. In a later analysis, generation probabilities were computed with a VDJ recombination model fitted to out-of-frame rearrangements, and the resulting probabilities were checked against IGoR. Hypergeometric tests were used in a later analysis to score TCR-TCR, TCR-HLA and TCR-CMV co-occurrence, with a repertoire-size bias correction applied to the TCR pairs. A later analysis estimated false discovery rates by permuting HLA or CMV assignments 20 times. In a later analysis, co-occurring TCRs were grouped using DBSCAN, with TCRdist sequence similarity added in when clustering inside HLA-allele-positive subsets. For co-occurrence clustering, repertoires with fewer than 30,000 or more than 120,000 public chains were excluded, along with five repertoires with anomalous nucleotide sharing. Held by TCRdb, this immuneACCESS table contains in-frame sequences only and omits some clones. Under half of the omission traces to an unresolved V gene where checked; the cause of the rest is unknown. V, J and clone size derive from that table, while D and trimming were established from the DNA sequence. The sample table records under 200,000 clones; around 80% of these occur just once. 6.4% of the sample belongs to the ten largest clones.

Measured from the cysteine to the phenylalanine, the CDR3 is 13 residues long. The DNA shown is the 39-base CDR3, in frame from base 1. Trimming takes 3 bases from V and 8 bases from J, and the germline ends sit 14 bases apart. CDR1 is given as SQVTM and CDR2 as ANQGSEA, both from the germline V gene. The cohort was made up of 650 to 700 healthy bone marrow donors. At the time of sampling, all cohort members were nominally healthy, though unrecorded immune exposures were likely present. The donor tested CMV seropositive and was one of the 289 seropositive cohort members. A peripheral blood sample was provided by each donor, and peripheral blood mononuclear cells were used for TCR beta sequencing. Genomic DNA extraction from the blood cell samples was performed with the Qiagen DNeasy Blood Extraction Kit. Summary of the overall study and its limitations: Because HLA typing was unavailable for some donors at each locus, only the typed subset was used in association tests. Presence/absence analyses assumed roughly uniform sequencing depth across donors, an assumption that may not hold. A later analysis associated 15,000 to 20,000 TCR beta sequences with specific HLA alleles at a false discovery rate of 0.05. Immune exposure information for the cohort was limited to CMV serostatus. The authors suggested that the approach could potentially be extended to other disease states and immunological phenotypes. Assigning TCR associations to individual alleles was difficult when HLA alleles, especially DR and DQ, strongly co-occurred. The study listed 150 to 200 TCR beta chains as associated with cytomegalovirus. A further reported finding was that TCR beta sequences accurately predicted the HLA-A and HLA-B alleles for most subjects in the first cohort. According to a later analysis, TCR association rates differed among HLA loci, with DRB1 alleles showing the most associated TCRs and HLA-C alleles showing the fewest. Broadly in line with IMGT annotations, most TCR beta V segments showed up in productive rearrangements about 90% or about 30% of the time in an earlier analysis of approximately 640 of the donors. Compared with the roughly 720-donor mean, donors in an Asian-associated ancestry cluster had fewer N-insertions in productive TCRs, according to a later genetic analysis. Across donors, most TCR sequences were observed very rarely, whereas some public TCRs were present in many individuals. In a later analysis, most CMV-associated TCR beta chains were found to appear HLA-restricted, with HLA associations seemingly driven largely by CMV exposure. A later analysis found that HLA-associated TCR beta chains were more clonally expanded and had lower generation probabilities than equally common non-associated chains. In both the original and validation cohorts, the classifier was reported to diagnose cytomegalovirus status with high specificity and sensitivity. Correlated functional status among segregating V segments might reflect linkage disequilibrium, but an unknown experimental factor could not be ruled out. A cluster of highly shared sequence variants was judged likely to represent a technical artifact of the sequencing pipeline. A later analysis reported that several top co-occurrence clusters appeared linked to parvovirus B19, influenza, CMV and Epstein-Barr virus. Three of the identified cytomegalovirus-associated TCR beta chains were confirmed in vitro to be specific for cytomegalovirus antigens. V-gene and J-gene trimming of TCR beta chains was associated with a missense DCLRE1C variant in a later genetic analysis, and the association was replicated in an independent cohort. Approximately 16 rarely observed V segments, including chromosome 9 orphons, were excluded from the earlier analysis of about 610 of the donors because counts were too low. In this cohort, only TCR beta chains were sequenced, and detectable features were limited by the absence of alpha or paired-chain data. Because the 87-base-pair reads could not distinguish some IMGT-functional V segments, including TRBV6-2 and TRBV6-3, those segments were excluded.

The receptor's source is a man in his fifties in good health and CMV-seropositive. The sample consisted of PBMCs. The V and J genes are TRBV29-1 and TRBJ1-3; the D gene cannot be named for sure. The CDR3 loop reads CSVEAGGLDTIYF. Here is the DNA: TGCAGCGTTGAGGCAGGCGGGTTGGACACCATATATTTT.